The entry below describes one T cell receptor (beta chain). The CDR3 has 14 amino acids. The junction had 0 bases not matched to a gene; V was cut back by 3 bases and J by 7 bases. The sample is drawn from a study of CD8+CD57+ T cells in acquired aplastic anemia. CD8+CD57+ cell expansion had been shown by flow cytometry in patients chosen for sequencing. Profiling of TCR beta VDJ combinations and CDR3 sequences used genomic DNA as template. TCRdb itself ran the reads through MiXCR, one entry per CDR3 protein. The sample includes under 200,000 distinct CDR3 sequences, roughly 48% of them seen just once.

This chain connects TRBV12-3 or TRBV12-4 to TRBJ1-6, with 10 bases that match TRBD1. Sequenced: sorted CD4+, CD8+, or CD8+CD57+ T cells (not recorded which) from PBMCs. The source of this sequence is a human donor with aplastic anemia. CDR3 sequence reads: CASSLTGGNSPLHF. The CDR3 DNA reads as TGTGCCAGCAGTTTGACAGGGGGCAATTCACCCCTCCACTTT.